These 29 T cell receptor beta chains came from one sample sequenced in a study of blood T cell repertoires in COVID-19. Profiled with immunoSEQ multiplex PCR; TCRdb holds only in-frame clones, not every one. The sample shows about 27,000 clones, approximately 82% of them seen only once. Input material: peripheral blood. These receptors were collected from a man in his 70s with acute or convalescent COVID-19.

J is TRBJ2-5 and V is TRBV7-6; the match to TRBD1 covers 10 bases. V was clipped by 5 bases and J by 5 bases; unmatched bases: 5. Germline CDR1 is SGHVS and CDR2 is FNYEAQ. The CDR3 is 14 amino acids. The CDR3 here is CASSMGQGRETQYF. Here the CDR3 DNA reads TGTGCCAGCAGCATGGGACAGGGGAGGGAGACCCAGTACTTC.

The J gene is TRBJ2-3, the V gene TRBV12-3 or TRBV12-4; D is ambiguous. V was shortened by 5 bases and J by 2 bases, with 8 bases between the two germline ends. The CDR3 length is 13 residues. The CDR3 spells CASSSLDTDTQYF. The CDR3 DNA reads TGTGCCAGCAGTAGCCTAGACACAGATACGCAGTATTTT.

The CDR3 nucleotides are TGTGCCAGCAGCCAAGTAGCGGCCGCCGGTGAGCAGTTCTTC. Translated, it gives CASSQVAAAGEQFF. The chain recombines TRBV3-1 (or the pseudogene TRBV3-2) with TRBJ2-1; D might be TRBD2 (6 bases). Germline loops: CDR1 LGHDT, CDR2 YNNKEL (reference sequence). Trimming took off 1 base at V and 9 bases at J, with 13 bases between the two ends. CDR3 length: 14 residues.

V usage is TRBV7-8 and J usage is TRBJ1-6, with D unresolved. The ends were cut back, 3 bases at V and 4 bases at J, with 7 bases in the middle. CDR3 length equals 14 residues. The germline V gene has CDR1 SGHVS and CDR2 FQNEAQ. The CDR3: CASSFSGYNSPLHF. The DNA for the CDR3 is TGTGCCAGCAGCTTTTCCGGGTATAATTCACCCCTCCACTTT.

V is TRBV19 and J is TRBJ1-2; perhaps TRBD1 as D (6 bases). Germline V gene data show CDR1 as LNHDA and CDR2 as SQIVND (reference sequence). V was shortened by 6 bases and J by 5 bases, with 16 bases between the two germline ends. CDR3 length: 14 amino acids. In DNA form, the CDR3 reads TGTGCCAGTAGGCACAGGGCGAAGGGGTATGGCTACACCTTC. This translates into CASRHRAKGYGYTF.

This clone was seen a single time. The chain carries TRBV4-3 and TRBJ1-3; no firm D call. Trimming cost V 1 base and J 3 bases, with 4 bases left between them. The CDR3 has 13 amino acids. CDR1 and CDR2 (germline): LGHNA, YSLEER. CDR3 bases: TGCGCCAGCAGCCAAGCTCTTGGAAACACCATATATTTT. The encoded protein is CASSQALGNTIYF.

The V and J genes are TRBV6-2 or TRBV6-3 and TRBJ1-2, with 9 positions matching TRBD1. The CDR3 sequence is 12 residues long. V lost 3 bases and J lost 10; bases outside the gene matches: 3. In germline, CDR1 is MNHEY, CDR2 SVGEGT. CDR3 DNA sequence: TGTGCCAGCAGTTATTGGGACAGGGACTACACCTTC. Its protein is CASSYWDRDYTF.

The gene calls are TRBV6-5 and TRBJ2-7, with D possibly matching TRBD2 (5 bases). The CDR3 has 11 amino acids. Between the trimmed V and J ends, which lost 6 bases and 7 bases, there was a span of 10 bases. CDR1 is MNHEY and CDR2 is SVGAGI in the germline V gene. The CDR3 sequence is CASRSRGEQYF. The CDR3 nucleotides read TGTGCCAGCAGGTCCCGGGGAGAGCAGTACTTC.

The CDR3 here is CASRTGGSGNTEAFF. In DNA form, the CDR3 reads TGTGCCAGCAGGACAGGGGGCTCTGGGAACACTGAAGCTTTCTTT. This chain connects TRBV6-5 to TRBJ1-1, with TRBD1 matching 10 bases. In germline, CDR1 is MNHEY, CDR2 SVGAGI. Trimming at V came to 6 bases and at J to 1 base, leaving 5 bases not matched to a gene. CDR3 length: 15 amino acids.

Here the CDR3 reads CATSSELGTYNSPLHF. The CDR3 nucleotides are TGTGCCACCAGCAGTGAGTTGGGGACTTATAATTCACCCCTCCACTTT. The chain employs TRBV15 and TRBJ1-6; weak D call: TRBD1 (5 bases). The germline gives CDR1 LNHNV, CDR2 YYDKDF (reference sequence). Trimming cost V 3 bases and J 4 bases, with 13 bases left between them. The CDR3 length is 16 residues.

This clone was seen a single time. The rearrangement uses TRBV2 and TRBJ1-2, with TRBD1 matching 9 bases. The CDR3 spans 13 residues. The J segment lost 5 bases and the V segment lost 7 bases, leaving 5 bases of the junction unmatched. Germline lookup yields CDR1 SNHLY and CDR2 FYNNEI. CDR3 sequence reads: CASNWDREYGYTF. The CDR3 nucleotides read TGTGCCAGCAACTGGGACAGGGAATATGGCTACACCTTC.

CDR3 loop: CASTSTSGRAGTGELFF. DNA of the CDR3: TGTGCCAGTACCTCGACTAGCGGGAGGGCCGGCACCGGGGAGCTGTTTTTT. The rearrangement links TRBV19 to TRBJ2-2; 14 positions agree with TRBD2. The ends lost 7 bases at V and 4 bases at J; junction bases unmatched: 8. CDR3 length: 17 residues. Germline V gives CDR1 LNHDA, CDR2 SQIVND (reference sequence).

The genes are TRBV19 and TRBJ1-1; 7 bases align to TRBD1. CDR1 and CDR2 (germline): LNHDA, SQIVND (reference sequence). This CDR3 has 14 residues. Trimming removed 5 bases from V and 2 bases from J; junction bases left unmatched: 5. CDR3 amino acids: CASSPRQGNTEAFF. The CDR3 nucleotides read TGTGCCAGTAGTCCGAGACAGGGAAACACTGAAGCTTTCTTT. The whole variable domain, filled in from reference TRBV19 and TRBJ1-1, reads DGGITQSPKYLFRKEGQNVTLSCEQNLNHDAMYWYRQDPGQGLRLIYYSQIVNDFQKGDIAEGYSVSREKKESFPLTVTSAQKNPTAFYLCASSPRQGNTEAFFGQGTRLTVV.

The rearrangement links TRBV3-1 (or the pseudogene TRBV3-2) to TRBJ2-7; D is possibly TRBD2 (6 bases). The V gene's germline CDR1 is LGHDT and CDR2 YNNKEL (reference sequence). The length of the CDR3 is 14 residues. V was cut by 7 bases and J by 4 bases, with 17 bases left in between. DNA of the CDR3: TGTGCCAGCACCCCTCAGGGACTCGGATACGAGCAGTACTTC. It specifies CASTPQGLGYEQYF.

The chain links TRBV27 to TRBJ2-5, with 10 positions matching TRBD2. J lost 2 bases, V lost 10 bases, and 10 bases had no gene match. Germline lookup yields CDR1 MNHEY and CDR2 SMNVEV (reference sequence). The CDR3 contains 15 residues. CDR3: CATEGLAILQETQYF. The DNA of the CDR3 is TGTGCCACCGAGGGACTAGCGATATTACAAGAGACCCAGTACTTC.

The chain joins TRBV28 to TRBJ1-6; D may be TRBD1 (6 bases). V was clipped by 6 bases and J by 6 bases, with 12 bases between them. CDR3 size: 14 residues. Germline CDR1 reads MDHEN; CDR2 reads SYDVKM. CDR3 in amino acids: CASRADRRNSPLHF. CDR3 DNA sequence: TGTGCCAGCAGGGCGGACAGACGTAATTCACCCCTCCACTTT.

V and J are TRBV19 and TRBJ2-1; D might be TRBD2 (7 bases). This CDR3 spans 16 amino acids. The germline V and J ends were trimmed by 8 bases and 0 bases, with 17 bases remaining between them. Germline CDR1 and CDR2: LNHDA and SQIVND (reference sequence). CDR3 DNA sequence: TGTGCCAGTGACCCCGGGGGGCGGAACTCCTACAATGAGCAGTTCTTC. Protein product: CASDPGGRNSYNEQFF.

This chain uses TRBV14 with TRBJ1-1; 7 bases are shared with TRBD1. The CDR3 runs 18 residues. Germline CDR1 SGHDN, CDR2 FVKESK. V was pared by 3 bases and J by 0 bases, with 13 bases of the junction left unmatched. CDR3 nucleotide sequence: TGTGCCAGCAGCCACATGACAGGGTTGGGGGTAATGAACACTGAAGCTTTCTTT. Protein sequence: CASSHMTGLGVMNTEAFF.

CDR3 amino acids: CATSWTAGGEQFF. The CDR3 bases are TGTGCCACCAGTTGGACAGCCGGTGGTGAGCAGTTCTTC. The genes are TRBV24-1 and TRBJ2-1, with D possibly matching TRBD1 (6 bases). The CDR3 covers 13 residues. Trimming took off 6 bases at V and 9 bases at J, with 14 bases between the two ends. CDR1 is KGHDR and CDR2 is SFDVKD in the germline V gene.

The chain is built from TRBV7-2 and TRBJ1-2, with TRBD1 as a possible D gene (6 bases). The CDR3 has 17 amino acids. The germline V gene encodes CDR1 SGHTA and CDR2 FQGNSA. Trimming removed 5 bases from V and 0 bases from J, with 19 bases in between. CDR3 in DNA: TGTGCCAGCAGCGGGGGCGGCCAGCCGTTAGCTAACTATGGCTACACCTTC. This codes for CASSGGGQPLANYGYTF.

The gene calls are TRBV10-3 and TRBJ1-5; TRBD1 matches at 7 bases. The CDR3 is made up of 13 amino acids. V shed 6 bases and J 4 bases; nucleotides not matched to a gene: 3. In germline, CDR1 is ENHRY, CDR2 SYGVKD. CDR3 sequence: CAISRDSNQPQHF. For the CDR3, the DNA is TGTGCCATCAGCAGGGACAGTAATCAGCCCCAGCATTTT.

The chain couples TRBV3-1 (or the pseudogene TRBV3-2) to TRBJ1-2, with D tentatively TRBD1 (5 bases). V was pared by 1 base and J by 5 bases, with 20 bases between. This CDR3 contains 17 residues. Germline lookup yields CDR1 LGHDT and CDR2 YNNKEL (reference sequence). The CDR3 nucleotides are TGTGCCAGCAGCCAAGGTAGGGGCAGGTCGATCCCTTATGGCTACACCTTC. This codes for CASSQGRGRSIPYGYTF.

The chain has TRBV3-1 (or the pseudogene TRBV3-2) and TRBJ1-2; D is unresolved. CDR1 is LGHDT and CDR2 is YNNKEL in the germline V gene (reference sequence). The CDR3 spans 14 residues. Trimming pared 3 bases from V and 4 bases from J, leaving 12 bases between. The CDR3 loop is CASSQYRLAYGYTF. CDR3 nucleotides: TGTGCCAGCAGCCAGTACCGACTCGCCTATGGCTACACCTTC.

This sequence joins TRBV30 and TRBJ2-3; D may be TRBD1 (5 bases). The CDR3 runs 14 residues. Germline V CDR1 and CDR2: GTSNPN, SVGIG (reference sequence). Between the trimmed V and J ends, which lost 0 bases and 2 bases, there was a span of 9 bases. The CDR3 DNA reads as TGTGCCTGGAGTGTTGGGGCCTCCACAGATACGCAGTATTTT. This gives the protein CAWSVGASTDTQYF. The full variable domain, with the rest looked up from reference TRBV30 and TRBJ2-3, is SQTIHQWPATLVQPVGSPLSLECTVEGTSNPNLYWYRQAAGRGLQLLFYSVGIGQISSEVPQNLSASRPQDRQFILSSKKLLLSDSGFYLCAWSVGASTDTQYFGPGTRLTVL.

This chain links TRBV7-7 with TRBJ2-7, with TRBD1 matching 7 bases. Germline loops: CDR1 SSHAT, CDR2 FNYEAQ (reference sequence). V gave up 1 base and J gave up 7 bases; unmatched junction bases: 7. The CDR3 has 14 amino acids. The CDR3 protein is CASSLDRGSGEQYF. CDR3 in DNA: TGTGCCAGCAGCTTAGACAGGGGCTCGGGAGAGCAGTACTTC.

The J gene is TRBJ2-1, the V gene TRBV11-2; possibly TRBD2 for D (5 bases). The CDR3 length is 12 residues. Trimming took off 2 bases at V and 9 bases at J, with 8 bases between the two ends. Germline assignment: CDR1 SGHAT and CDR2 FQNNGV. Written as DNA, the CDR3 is TGTGCCAGCAGCTTAAGAGGGAGTGAGCAGTTCTTC. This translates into CASSLRGSEQFF.

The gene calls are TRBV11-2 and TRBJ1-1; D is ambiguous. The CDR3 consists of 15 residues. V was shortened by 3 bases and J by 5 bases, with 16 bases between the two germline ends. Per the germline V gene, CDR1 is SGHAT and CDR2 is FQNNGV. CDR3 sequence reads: CASSFIPGQRTEAFF. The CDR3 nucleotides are TGTGCCAGCAGCTTTATCCCGGGTCAGAGAACTGAAGCTTTCTTT.

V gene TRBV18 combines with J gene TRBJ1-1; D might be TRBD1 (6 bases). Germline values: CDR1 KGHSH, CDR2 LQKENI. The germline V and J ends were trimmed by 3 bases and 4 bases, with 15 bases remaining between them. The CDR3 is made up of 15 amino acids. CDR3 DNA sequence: TGTGCCAGCTCACCCCAGAAGGGGGAATCCACTGAAGCTTTCTTT. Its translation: CASSPQKGESTEAFF.

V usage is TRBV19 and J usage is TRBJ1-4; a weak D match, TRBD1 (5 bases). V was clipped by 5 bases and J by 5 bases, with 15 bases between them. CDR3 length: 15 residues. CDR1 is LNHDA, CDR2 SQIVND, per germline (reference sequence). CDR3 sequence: CASSRVRQRNEKLFF. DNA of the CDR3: TGTGCCAGTAGTCGCGTACGACAGAGAAATGAAAAACTGTTTTTT.